Below, 19 T cell receptor beta chains from the same sample are listed, as sequenced in a study of blood T cell repertoires in COVID-19. Generated by immunoSEQ multiplex PCR, the TCRdb table keeps only in-frame clones and is missing some. Altogether approximately 100,000 clones are present, about two thirds being singletons, with the ten largest covering 0.75% to 1%. Material: peripheral blood. These receptor sequences come from a human donor with acute or convalescent COVID-19. The donor label of this sample is uncertain.

This clone was counted only a few times. This sequence joins TRBV7-2 and TRBJ1-2; 7 bases line up with TRBD1. V lost 2 bases to trimming and J lost 2 bases; unmatched junction nucleotides: 5. Germline CDR1 and CDR2: SGHTA and FQGNSA. The CDR3 spans 15 residues. The CDR3 nucleotides are TGTGCCAGCAGCTTACAGACAGGGCGGAACTATGGCTACACCTTC. The encoded protein is CASSLQTGRNYGYTF.

This chain links TRBV3-1 (or the pseudogene TRBV3-2) with TRBJ2-3; 8 bases fit TRBD2. J gave up 2 bases and V 1 base, and 8 bases lay outside the gene matches. Germline CDR1 LGHDT, CDR2 YNNKEL (reference sequence). The CDR3 contains 17 residues. CDR3 region: CASSQGGAGGFTDTQYF. CDR3 nucleotide sequence: TGTGCCAGCAGCCAAGGGGGGGCGGGGGGCTTCACAGATACGCAGTATTTT.

In its sample, this clone was seen a few times. V and J are TRBV4-1 and TRBJ2-3; 8 nucleotides match TRBD2. After removal of 11 bases from V and 4 bases from J, the junction contained 11 bases not matched to a gene. CDR1 is MGHRA and CDR2 is YSYEKL in the germline V gene. The CDR3 spans 14 residues. For the CDR3, the DNA is TGCGCCTCCCGGGGGGGGAGGGCGGCAGATACGCAGTATTTT. It specifies CASRGGRAADTQYF.

The rearrangement joins TRBV6-1 to TRBJ2-1, with TRBD2 identical over 8 bases. CDR3 length equals 15 residues. V was clipped by 1 base and J by 6 bases; unmatched bases: 5. Germline assignment: CDR1 MNHNS and CDR2 SASEGT. CDR3 sequence reads: CASSEEGLGTNEQFF. As DNA, the CDR3 is TGTGCCAGCAGTGAAGAGGGACTAGGAACCAATGAGCAGTTCTTC.

The chain joins TRBV15 to TRBJ2-2; possibly TRBD2 for D (6 bases). Germline CDR1 is LNHNV and CDR2 is YYDKDF (reference sequence). The CDR3 length is 16 residues. Trimming left V 3 bases short and J 5 bases short, with 16 bases between. The CDR3: CATSSRRYGGTGELFF. In nucleotides, the CDR3 is TGTGCCACCAGCAGTCGCCGGTATGGGGGGACCGGGGAGCTGTTTTTT.

This chain links TRBV6-5 with TRBJ1-5; 8 nucleotides agree with TRBD1. Germline lookup yields CDR1 MNHEY and CDR2 SVGAGI. The trim removed 8 bases at V and 4 bases at J, leaving 4 bases unmatched. The CDR3 is 13 amino acids. CDR3 protein: CASGRTGNQPQHF. The CDR3, as DNA: TGTGCCAGCGGGAGGACAGGGAATCAGCCCCAGCATTTT.

The chain is built from TRBV28 and TRBJ2-1; TRBD2 aligns across 8 bases. V was pared by 2 bases and J by 7 bases, with 10 bases of the junction left unmatched. Germline V gives CDR1 MDHEN, CDR2 SYDVKM. The CDR3 is made up of 16 amino acids. CDR3 in amino acids: CASSLAGTSIENEQFF. The CDR3 bases are TGTGCCAGCAGTTTAGCCGGGACTAGTATCGAGAATGAGCAGTTCTTC.

The gene calls are TRBV11-2 and TRBJ2-1, with 12 bases matching TRBD2. Unmatched junction bases numbered 11, after V lost 5 bases and J lost 0 bases. The CDR3 totals 19 residues. Per germline, CDR1 SGHAT and CDR2 FQNNGV. CDR3 in amino acids: CASSITGTSGPSSYNEQFF. In DNA, the CDR3 is TGTGCCAGCAGCATTACCGGGACTAGCGGGCCGAGCTCCTACAATGAGCAGTTCTTC.

J is TRBJ2-7 and V is TRBV7-9; D perhaps matches TRBD1 (5 bases). Germline V lookup: CDR1 SEHNR, CDR2 FQNEAQ (reference sequence). The CDR3 is made up of 14 amino acids. Trimming removed 5 bases from V and 2 bases from J, with 13 bases in between. The CDR3 loop reads CASSPMDKTYEQYF. Written as DNA, the CDR3 is TGTGCCAGCAGCCCCATGGACAAAACCTACGAGCAGTACTTC.

J is TRBJ1-2 and V is TRBV5-1, with 8 bases fitting TRBD1. CDR1 and CDR2 from the germline V gene are SGHRS and YFSETQ. The CDR3 length is 15 residues. The V segment lost 5 bases and the J segment 0 bases; nucleotides outside the gene matches: 6. The CDR3 DNA reads TGCGCCAGCAGTATTACAGGGGGAACTAACTATGGCTACACCTTC. It codes for CASSITGGTNYGYTF.

The chain couples TRBV6-6 to TRBJ1-5; 11 nucleotides match TRBD1. CDR1 and CDR2 (germline): MNHNY, SVGAGI (reference sequence). This CDR3 is built from 16 residues. The trim removed 5 bases at V and 3 bases at J, leaving 6 bases unmatched. In nucleotides, the CDR3 is TGTGCCAGCAGTCGACCGGGACAGGGGGTCAATCAGCCCCAGCATTTT. This codes for CASSRPGQGVNQPQHF.

This clone was detected many times. The rearrangement uses TRBV24-1 and TRBJ1-2, with a weak D call TRBD1 (5 bases). Germline loops: CDR1 KGHDR, CDR2 SFDVKD. The CDR3 is 14 residues long. Trimming removed 1 base from V and 3 bases from J, with 8 bases in between. CDR3 in DNA: TGTGCCACCAGTGATTTCCCCAGGGACTATGGCTACACCTTC. As protein: CATSDFPRDYGYTF.

The V call is TRBV28, the J call TRBJ1-5, with a tentative D call TRBD1 (6 bases). The CDR3 sequence is 15 residues long. The V and J ends lost 3 bases and 3 bases respectively, with 12 bases between them. The germline gives CDR1 MDHEN, CDR2 SYDVKM. The CDR3 sequence: CASSFWDNNNQPQHF. CDR3 DNA sequence: TGTGCCAGCAGTTTTTGGGACAATAACAATCAGCCCCAGCATTTT.

This clone was counted a few times. The chain combines TRBV3-1 (or the pseudogene TRBV3-2) with TRBJ2-3, with TRBD2 matching 10 bases. With V trimmed by 5 bases and J by 3 bases, 5 bases remained unmatched. CDR3 length: 15 residues. The germline CDR1 and CDR2 sequences are LGHDT and YNNKEL (reference sequence). The CDR3 DNA sequence: TGTGCCAGCAGCGAGCGGGGGGGCCCAACAGATACGCAGTATTTT. Amino acids: CASSERGGPTDTQYF.

This sequence joins TRBV29-1 and TRBJ1-2, with D maybe TRBD1 (5 bases). This CDR3 has 13 residues. V gave up 4 bases and J gave up 8 bases, with 17 bases separating them. Germline lookup yields CDR1 SQVTM and CDR2 ANQGSEA. CDR3 amino acids: CSVGSLHQGGYTF. CDR3 DNA sequence: TGCAGCGTTGGTTCCTTACATCAGGGAGGCTACACCTTC. Full variable domain (rest looked up from reference TRBV29-1 and TRBJ1-2): SAVISQKPSRDICQRGTSLTIQCQVDSQVTMMFWYRQQPGQSLTLIATANQGSEATYESGFVIDKFPISRPNLTFSTLTVSNMSPEDSSIYLCSVGSLHQGGYTFGSGTRLTVV.

The chain joins TRBV7-2 to TRBJ2-1; 10 bases agree with TRBD2. The CDR3 is made up of 19 amino acids. CDR1 and CDR2 (germline): SGHTA, FQGNSA. V gave up 3 bases and J gave up 9 bases; unmatched junction bases: 20. As DNA, the CDR3 is TGTGCCAGCAGCTTCGCTCTAGCGGGGGCCTTCTCCTTGGTCGGTGAGCAGTTCTTC. Protein: CASSFALAGAFSLVGEQFF.

The chain combines TRBV7-2 with TRBJ2-3, with D perhaps TRBD1 (6 bases). Germline CDR1 reads SGHTA; CDR2 reads FQGNSA. CDR3 length: 14 residues. V lost 3 bases to trimming and J lost 0 bases, with 7 bases between them. The CDR3 DNA is TGTGCCAGCAGCTTGGACAGTAGCACAGATACGCAGTATTTT. This translates into CASSLDSSTDTQYF.

In DNA, the CDR3 is TGTGCCAGCGGGACAGGGCCTACCTACGAGCAGTACTTC. It codes for CASGTGPTYEQYF. The chain has TRBV6-5 and TRBJ2-7, with 9 bases aligning to TRBD1. Germline V lookup: CDR1 MNHEY, CDR2 SVGAGI. The CDR3 loop spans 13 amino acids. The V and J ends lost 8 bases and 2 bases, in that order; junction bases with no gene match: 4.

Of note for this clone: Compared with germline, one end of the junction differs, possibly owing to a read error. The V gene is TRBV18, the J gene TRBJ1-3, with TRBD1 matching over 10 bases. This CDR3 region has 18 residues. From germline, CDR1 is KGHSH and CDR2 LQKENI. The CDR3 is CASSPQPGQGSGKNIIYF. The CDR3, as DNA: TGTGCCAGCTCGCCACAACCGGGACAGGGGAGCGGGAAGAACATCATATATTTT.